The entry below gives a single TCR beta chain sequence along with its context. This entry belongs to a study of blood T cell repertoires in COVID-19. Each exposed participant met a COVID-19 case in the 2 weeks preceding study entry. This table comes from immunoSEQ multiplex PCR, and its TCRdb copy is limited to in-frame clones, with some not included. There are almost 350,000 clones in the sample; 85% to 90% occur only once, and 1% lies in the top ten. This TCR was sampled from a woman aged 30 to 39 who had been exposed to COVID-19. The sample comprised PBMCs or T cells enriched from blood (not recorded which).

The CDR3 region is CASSLGTEMNTEAFF. The CDR3 coding sequence is TGTGCCAGCAGCTTAGGGACAGAGATGAACACTGAAGCTTTCTTT. The chain carries TRBV11-3 and TRBJ1-1, with D perhaps matching TRBD1 (6 bases). With 1 base removed from V and 0 bases from J, the gap between germline ends came to 9 bases. CDR3 size: 15 residues. CDR1 is SGHNT and CDR2 is YENEEA in the germline V gene.